The 16 T cell receptor beta chains in this list originate from one sample, sequenced in a study of blood T cell repertoires in COVID-19. The method was immunoSEQ multiplex PCR; TCRdb's version includes in-frame clones alone and lacks a portion of them. The repertoire consists of a few hundred thousand clones, with about nine tenths occurring once and the leading ten covering 1%. The sequencing input was peripheral blood. All receptors derive from a man aged 50 to 60 with active or convalescent COVID-19.

The CDR3 sequence: CASSRGTPGGETQYF. The CDR3 region has the DNA TGTGCCAGTAGTCGAGGGACTCCGGGGGGAGAGACCCAGTACTTC. The chain recombines TRBV19 with TRBJ2-5; 7 bases align to TRBD2. This CDR3 comprises 15 residues. Trimming at V came to 5 bases and at J to 4 bases, leaving 10 bases not matched to a gene. Germline CDR1 LNHDA, CDR2 SQIVND (reference sequence).

This chain joins TRBV10-3 and TRBJ1-6, with 7 bases identical to TRBD1. Germline values: CDR1 ENHRY, CDR2 SYGVKD. This CDR3 region has 12 residues. The V gene end was trimmed by 10 bases and the J gene end by 7 bases; junction bases not matched to a gene: 4. The CDR3 nucleotides are TGTGCCACCGGACAGGAGAATTCACCCCTCCACTTT. This gives the protein CATGQENSPLHF.

This sequence joins TRBV19 and TRBJ2-7; TRBD1 might be the D (6 bases). From germline, CDR1 is LNHDA and CDR2 SQIVND (reference sequence). CDR3 size: 14 residues. Trimming removed 5 bases at V and 7 bases at J, with 18 bases between. DNA of the CDR3: TGTGCCAGTAGTGTCCAGGGGCCCCTGGGAGAGCAGTACTTC. It encodes CASSVQGPLGEQYF.

The chain carries TRBV2 and TRBJ1-2, with 7 bases fitting TRBD1. Trimming cost V 4 bases and J 5 bases; bases outside gene matches: 4. Germline V CDR1 and CDR2: SNHLY, FYNNEI. The CDR3 has 13 residues. CDR3 coding DNA: TGTGCCAGCAGTGCCGGGACAGCATATGGCTACACCTTC. This sequence encodes CASSAGTAYGYTF.

This chain uses TRBV5-5 with TRBJ1-6; possible D gene TRBD1, 6 bases. CDR1 SGHKS and CDR2 YYEKEE come from the germline V gene (reference sequence). The CDR3 has 18 amino acids. V was shortened by 0 bases and J by 0 bases, with 13 bases between the two germline ends. CDR3 in amino acids: CASSLEGTGSSYNSPLHF. CDR3 DNA sequence: TGTGCCAGCAGCTTGGAGGGTACAGGGAGCTCCTATAATTCACCCCTCCACTTT. The full variable domain, rest sourced from reference TRBV5-5 and TRBJ1-6, is DAGVTQSPTHLIKTRGQQVTLRCSPISGHKSVSWYQQVLGQGPQFIFQYYEKEERGRGNFPDRFSARQFPNYSSELNVNALLLGDSALYLCASSLEGTGSSYNSPLHFGNGTRLTVT.

The chain employs TRBV19 and TRBJ1-2, with 10 bases lining up with TRBD1. The CDR3 is 15 residues long. The V gene end was trimmed by 5 bases and the J gene end by 4 bases; junction bases not matched to a gene: 7. Germline lookup yields CDR1 LNHDA and CDR2 SQIVND (reference sequence). CDR3 in DNA: TGTGCCAGTAGTGCGGGACAGGGGCTGAGCTATGGCTACACCTTC. Its protein product is CASSAGQGLSYGYTF.

The V gene is TRBV11-3, the J gene TRBJ2-1, with 8 bases aligning to TRBD1. The CDR3 consists of 16 residues. The germline CDR1 and CDR2 sequences are SGHNT and YENEEA. The V segment lost 1 base and the J segment 4 bases; nucleotides outside the gene matches: 6. The CDR3 coding sequence is TGTGCCAGCAGCTTAGGGGTCGGGACAGGTTACAATGAGCAGTTCTTC. The encoded protein is CASSLGVGTGYNEQFF. Using reference TRBV11-3 and TRBJ2-1 for the parts outside the CDR3, the full variable domain is EAGVVQSPRYKIIEKKQPVAFWCNPISGHNTLYWYLQNLGQGPELLIRYENEEAVDDSQLPKDRFSAERLKGVDSTLKIQPAELGDSAVYLCASSLGVGTGYNEQFFGPGTRLTVL.

The V call is TRBV6-2 or TRBV6-3, the J call TRBJ2-7; 11 bases agree with TRBD2. J was trimmed by 3 bases and V by 6 bases; bases with no gene match: 7. The CDR3 totals 15 residues. Per the germline V gene, CDR1 is MNHEY and CDR2 is SVGEGT. In nucleotides, the CDR3 is TGTGCCAGCAGCACCCCGGGACTAGCGGTCTACGAGCAGTACTTC. Translated: CASSTPGLAVYEQYF.

The CDR3 DNA is TGTGCCAGCAGTCTCGGGGGGACCTATGGCTACACCTTC. It codes for CASSLGGTYGYTF. The chain uses TRBV27 and TRBJ1-2; TRBD1 is a possible D gene (5 bases). In germline, CDR1 is MNHEY, CDR2 SMNVEV (reference sequence). The V end lost 5 bases, the J end lost 4 bases, and 11 bases lay between the germline ends. The CDR3 has 13 amino acids.

The rearrangement links TRBV6-5 to TRBJ2-7, with a possible D match to TRBD1 (5 bases). V was trimmed by 6 bases and J by 2 bases, leaving 17 bases between them. Germline values: CDR1 MNHEY, CDR2 SVGAGI. This CDR3 is built from 15 residues. CDR3 sequence (DNA): TGTGCCAGCAGCCCAGCTGGACACGGCACCTACGAGCAGTACTTC. It yields the protein CASSPAGHGTYEQYF.

This clone occurred once. This sample also contains other DNA sequences that code for the same CDR3. This rearrangement joins TRBV7-2 to TRBJ2-7; 7 positions agree with TRBD1. Germline CDR1 is SGHTA and CDR2 is FQGNSA. V trimming: 2 bases; J trimming: 0 bases; junction bases outside the gene matches: 1. The length of the CDR3 is 14 residues. Here the CDR3 DNA reads TGTGCCAGCAGCTTACGGGACAGCTCCTACGAGCAGTACTTC. Its translation is CASSLRDSSYEQYF.

The CDR3 coding sequence is TGCAGCGTTGAAGGTGGTATGGCGGGTCTATACACAGATACGCAGTATTTT. This encodes CSVEGGMAGLYTDTQYF. The chain recombines TRBV29-1 with TRBJ2-3, with D perhaps TRBD2 (5 bases). This CDR3 is built from 17 residues. The V and J ends lost 1 base and 2 bases respectively, with 19 bases between them. Germline V gives CDR1 SQVTM, CDR2 ANQGSEA.

The V call is TRBV5-5, the J call TRBJ1-5, with D maybe TRBD1 (5 bases). V lost 4 bases to trimming and J lost 3 bases, with 17 bases between them. The CDR3 has 16 amino acids. Looked up from germline, CDR1 is SGHKS and CDR2 is YYEKEE (reference sequence). The CDR3 nucleotides are TGTGCCAGCAGCACGAGGGCCGGGGGTCTCAATCAGCCCCAGCATTTT. Protein: CASSTRAGGLNQPQHF.

The chain is built from TRBV28 and TRBJ1-4; D might be TRBD1 (6 bases). Germline values: CDR1 MDHEN, CDR2 SYDVKM. The CDR3 extends over 14 amino acids. With 1 base removed from V and 6 bases from J, the gap between germline ends came to 9 bases. CDR3 nucleotides: TGTGCCAGCAGTTTATCCAGGGGTGATGAAAAACTGTTTTTT. Its protein product is CASSLSRGDEKLFF.

The genes are TRBV6-6 and TRBJ1-4; TRBD1 might be the D (6 bases). V was cut by 5 bases and J by 5 bases, with 9 bases left in between. The CDR3 is 13 residues long. The V gene's germline CDR1 is MNHNY and CDR2 SVGAGI (reference sequence). The CDR3 sequence is CASSVGGNEKLFF. In DNA, the CDR3 is TGTGCCAGCAGTGTAGGGGGAAATGAAAAACTGTTTTTT.

J is TRBJ1-2 and V is TRBV28; D gene ambiguous. Trimming cost V 5 bases and J 3 bases, with 13 bases left between them. Germline V gives CDR1 MDHEN, CDR2 SYDVKM. CDR3 size: 14 residues. CDR3: CASSPPGSDYGYTF. DNA of the CDR3: TGTGCCAGCAGTCCCCCGGGATCCGACTATGGCTACACCTTC.